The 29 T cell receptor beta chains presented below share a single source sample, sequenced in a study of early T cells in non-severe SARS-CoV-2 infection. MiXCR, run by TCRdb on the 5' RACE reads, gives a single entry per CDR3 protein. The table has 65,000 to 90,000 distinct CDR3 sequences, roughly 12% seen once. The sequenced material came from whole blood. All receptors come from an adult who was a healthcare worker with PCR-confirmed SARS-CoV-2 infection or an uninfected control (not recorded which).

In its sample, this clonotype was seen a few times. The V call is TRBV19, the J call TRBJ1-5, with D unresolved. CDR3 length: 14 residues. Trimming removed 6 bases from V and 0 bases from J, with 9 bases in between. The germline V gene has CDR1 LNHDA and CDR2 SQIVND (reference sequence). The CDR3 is CASSWQHSNQPQHF. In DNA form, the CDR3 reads TGTGCCAGTAGCTGGCAACATAGCAATCAGCCCCAGCATTTT.

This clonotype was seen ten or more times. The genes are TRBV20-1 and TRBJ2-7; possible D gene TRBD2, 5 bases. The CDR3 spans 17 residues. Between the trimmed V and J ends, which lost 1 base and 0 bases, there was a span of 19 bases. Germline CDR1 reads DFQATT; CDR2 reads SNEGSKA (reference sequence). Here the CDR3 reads CSARASRGRTSSYEQYF. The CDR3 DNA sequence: TGCAGTGCTAGAGCTTCCCGCGGGCGCACGAGCTCCTACGAGCAGTACTTC.

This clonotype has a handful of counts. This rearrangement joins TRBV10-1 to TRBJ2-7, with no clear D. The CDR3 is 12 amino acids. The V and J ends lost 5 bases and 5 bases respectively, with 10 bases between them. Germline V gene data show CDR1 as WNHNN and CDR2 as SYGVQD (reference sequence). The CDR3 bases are TGCGCCAGCAGTTCTGACTTCCACGAGCAGTACTTC. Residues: CASSSDFHEQYF.

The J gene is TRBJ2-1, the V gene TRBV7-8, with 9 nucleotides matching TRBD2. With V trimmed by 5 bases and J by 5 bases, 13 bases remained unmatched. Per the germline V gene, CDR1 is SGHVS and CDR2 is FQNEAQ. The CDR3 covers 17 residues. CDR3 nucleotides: TGTGCCAGCAGCCTACGTGGTAGCGGGGGACCCAACAATGAGCAGTTCTTC. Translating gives CASSLRGSGGPNNEQFF.

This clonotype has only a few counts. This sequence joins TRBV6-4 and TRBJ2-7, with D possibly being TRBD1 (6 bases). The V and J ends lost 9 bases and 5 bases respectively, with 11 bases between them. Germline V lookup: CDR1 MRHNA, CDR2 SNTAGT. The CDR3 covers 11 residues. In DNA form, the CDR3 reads TGTGCCAGGGGGAACAGGGACGAGCAGTACTTC. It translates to CARGNRDEQYF.

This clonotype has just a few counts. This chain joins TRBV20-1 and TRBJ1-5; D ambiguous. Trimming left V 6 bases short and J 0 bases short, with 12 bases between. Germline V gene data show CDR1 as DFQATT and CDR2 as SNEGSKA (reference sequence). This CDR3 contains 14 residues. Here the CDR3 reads CSAVDPSSNQPQHF. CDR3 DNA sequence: TGCAGTGCCGTCGACCCGAGTAGCAATCAGCCCCAGCATTTT.

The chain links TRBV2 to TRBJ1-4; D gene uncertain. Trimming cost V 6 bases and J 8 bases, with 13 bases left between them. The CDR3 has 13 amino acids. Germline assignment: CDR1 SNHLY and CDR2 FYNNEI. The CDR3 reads CASSSLPEEKLFF. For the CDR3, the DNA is TGTGCCAGCAGCAGCTTACCTGAGGAAAAACTGTTTTTT.

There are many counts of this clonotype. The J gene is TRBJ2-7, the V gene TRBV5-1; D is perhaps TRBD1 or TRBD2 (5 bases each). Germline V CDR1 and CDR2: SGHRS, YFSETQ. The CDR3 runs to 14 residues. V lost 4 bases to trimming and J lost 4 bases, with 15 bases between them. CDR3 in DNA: TGCGCCAGCAGCCCGGGACGGTTAGAATACGAGCAGTACTTC. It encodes CASSPGRLEYEQYF.

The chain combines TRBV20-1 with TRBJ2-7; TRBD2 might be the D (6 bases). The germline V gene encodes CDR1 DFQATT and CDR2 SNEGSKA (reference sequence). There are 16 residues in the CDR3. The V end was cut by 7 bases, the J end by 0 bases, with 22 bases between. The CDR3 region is CSVGGSLRGHSYEQYF. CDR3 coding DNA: TGCAGTGTCGGAGGCAGTTTGCGGGGCCACTCCTACGAGCAGTACTTC.

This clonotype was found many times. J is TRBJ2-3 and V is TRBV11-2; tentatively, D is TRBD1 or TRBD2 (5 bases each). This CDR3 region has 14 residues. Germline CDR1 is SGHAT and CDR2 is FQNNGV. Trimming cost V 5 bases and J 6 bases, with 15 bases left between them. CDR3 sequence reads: CASSTLRGWDTQYF. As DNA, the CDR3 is TGTGCCAGCAGCACTCTGAGGGGATGGGATACGCAGTATTTT.

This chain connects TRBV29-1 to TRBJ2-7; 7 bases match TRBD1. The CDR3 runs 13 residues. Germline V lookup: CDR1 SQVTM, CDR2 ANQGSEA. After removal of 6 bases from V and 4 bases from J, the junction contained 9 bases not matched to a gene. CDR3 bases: TGCAGCGTGGGGACAGCAGCTTTGTACGAGCAGTACTTC. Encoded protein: CSVGTAALYEQYF.

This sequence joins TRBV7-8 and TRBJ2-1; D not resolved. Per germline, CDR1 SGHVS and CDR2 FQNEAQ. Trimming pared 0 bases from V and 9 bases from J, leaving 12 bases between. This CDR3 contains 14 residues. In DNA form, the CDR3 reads TGTGCCAGCAGCTTAGCGAGGAATCAGCGTGAGCAGTTCTTC. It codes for CASSLARNQREQFF. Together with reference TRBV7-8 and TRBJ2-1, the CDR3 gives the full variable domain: GAGVSQSPRYKVAKRGQDVALRCDPISGHVSLFWYQQALGQGPEFLTYFQNEAQLDKSGLPSDRFFAERPEGSVSTLKIQRTQQEDSAVYLCASSLARNQREQFFGPGTRLTVL.

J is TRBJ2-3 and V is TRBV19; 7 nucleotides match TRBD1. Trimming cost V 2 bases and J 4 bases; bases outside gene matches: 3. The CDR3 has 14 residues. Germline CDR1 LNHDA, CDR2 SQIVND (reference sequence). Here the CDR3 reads CASSIQTGADTQYF. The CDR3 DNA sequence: TGTGCCAGTAGTATACAAACAGGGGCAGATACGCAGTATTTT.

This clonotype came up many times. In DNA form, the CDR3 reads TGTGCCTTCTCAACGGGGGGCCCTGATAATTCACCCCTCCACTTT. This sequence encodes CAFSTGGPDNSPLHF. The chain combines TRBV30 with TRBJ1-6, with D possibly being TRBD1 (6 bases). CDR3 length: 15 residues. Germline V CDR1 and CDR2: GTSNPN, SVGIG (reference sequence). The V end lost 7 bases, the J end lost 5 bases, and 18 bases lay between the germline ends.

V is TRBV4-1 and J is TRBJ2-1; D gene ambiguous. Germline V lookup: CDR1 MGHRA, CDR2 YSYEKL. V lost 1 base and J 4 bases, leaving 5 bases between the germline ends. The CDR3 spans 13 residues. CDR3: CASSQGQYNEQFF. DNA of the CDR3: TGCGCCAGCAGCCAAGGCCAATACAATGAGCAGTTCTTC.

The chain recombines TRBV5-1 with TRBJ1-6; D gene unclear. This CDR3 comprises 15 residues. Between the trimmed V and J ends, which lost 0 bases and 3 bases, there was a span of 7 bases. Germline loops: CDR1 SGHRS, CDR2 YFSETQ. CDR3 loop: CASSLEGSYNSPLHF. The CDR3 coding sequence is TGCGCCAGCAGCTTGGAAGGGAGCTATAATTCACCCCTCCACTTT.

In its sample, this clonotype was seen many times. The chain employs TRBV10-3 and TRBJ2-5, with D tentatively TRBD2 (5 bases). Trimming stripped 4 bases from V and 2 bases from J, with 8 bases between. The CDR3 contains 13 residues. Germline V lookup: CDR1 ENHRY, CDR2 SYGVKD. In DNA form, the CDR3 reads TGTGCCATCAGTGGGGAGATTCAAGAGACCCAGTACTTC. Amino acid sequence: CAISGEIQETQYF.

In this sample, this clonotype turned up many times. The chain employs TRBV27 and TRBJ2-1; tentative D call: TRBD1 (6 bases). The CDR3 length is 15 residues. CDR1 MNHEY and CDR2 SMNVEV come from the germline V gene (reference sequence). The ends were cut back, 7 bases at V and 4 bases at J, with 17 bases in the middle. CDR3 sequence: CASTLRGQMYNEQFF. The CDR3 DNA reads TGTGCCAGCACCCTCCGAGGACAGATGTACAATGAGCAGTTCTTC.

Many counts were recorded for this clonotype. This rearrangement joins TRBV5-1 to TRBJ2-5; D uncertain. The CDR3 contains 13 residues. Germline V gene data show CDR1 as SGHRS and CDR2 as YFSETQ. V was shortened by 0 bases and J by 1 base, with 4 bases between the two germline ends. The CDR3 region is CASSLASQETQYF. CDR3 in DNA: TGCGCCAGCAGCTTGGCCAGCCAAGAGACCCAGTACTTC.

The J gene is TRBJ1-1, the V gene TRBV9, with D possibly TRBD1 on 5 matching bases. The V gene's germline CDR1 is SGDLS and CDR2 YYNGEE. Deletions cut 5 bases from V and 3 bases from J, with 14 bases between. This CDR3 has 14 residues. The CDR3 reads CASSLRDRYTEAFF. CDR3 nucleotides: TGTGCCAGCAGTCTCCGGGACCGATACACTGAAGCTTTCTTT.

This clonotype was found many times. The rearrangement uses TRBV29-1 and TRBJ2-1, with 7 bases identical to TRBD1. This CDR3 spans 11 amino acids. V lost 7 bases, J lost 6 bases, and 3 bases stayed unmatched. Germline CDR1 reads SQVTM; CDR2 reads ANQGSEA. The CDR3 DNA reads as TGCAGCGCCCACAGGGGCAATGAGCAGTTCTTC. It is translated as CSAHRGNEQFF.

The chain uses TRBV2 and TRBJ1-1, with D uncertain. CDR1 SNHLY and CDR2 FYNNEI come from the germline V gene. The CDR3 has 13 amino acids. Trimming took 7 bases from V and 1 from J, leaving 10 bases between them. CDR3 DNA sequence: TGTGCCAGCATTTTTGACGGGAACACTGAAGCTTTCTTT. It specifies CASIFDGNTEAFF.

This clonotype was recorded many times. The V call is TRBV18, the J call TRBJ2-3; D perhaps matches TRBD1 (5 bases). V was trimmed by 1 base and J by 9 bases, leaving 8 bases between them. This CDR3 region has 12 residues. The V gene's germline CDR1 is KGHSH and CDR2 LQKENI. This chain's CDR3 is CASSPQGVTQYF. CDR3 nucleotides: TGTGCCAGCTCACCACAAGGGGTCACGCAGTATTTT.

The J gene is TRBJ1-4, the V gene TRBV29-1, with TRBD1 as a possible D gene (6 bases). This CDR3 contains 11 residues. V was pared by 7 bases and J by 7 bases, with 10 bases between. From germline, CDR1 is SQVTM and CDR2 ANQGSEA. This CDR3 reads CSAVRGEKLFF. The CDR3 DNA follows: TGCAGCGCCGTCAGGGGTGAAAAACTGTTTTTT. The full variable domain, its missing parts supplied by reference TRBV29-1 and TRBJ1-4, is SAVISQKPSRDICQRGTSLTIQCQVDSQVTMMFWYRQQPGQSLTLIATANQGSEATYESGFVIDKFPISRPNLTFSTLTVSNMSPEDSSIYLCSAVRGEKLFFGSGTQLSVL.

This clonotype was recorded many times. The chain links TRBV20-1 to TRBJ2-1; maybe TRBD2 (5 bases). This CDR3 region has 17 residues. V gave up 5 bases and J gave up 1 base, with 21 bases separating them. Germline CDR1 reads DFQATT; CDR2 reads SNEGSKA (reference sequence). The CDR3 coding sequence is TGCAGTGCTGGAGCCTACGAACTGAGAGGGTCCTACAATGAGCAGTTCTTC. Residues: CSAGAYELRGSYNEQFF.

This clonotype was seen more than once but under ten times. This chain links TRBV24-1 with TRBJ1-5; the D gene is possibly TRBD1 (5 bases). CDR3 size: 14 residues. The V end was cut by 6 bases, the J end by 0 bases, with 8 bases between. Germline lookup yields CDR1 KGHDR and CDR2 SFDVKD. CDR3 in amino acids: CATSRRDSNQPQHF. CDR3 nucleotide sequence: TGTGCCACCAGTCGCAGGGATAGCAATCAGCCCCAGCATTTT.

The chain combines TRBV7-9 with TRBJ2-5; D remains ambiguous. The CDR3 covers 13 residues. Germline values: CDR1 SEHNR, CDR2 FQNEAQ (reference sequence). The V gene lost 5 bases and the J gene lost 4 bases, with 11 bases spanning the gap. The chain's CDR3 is CASSRNSPETQYF. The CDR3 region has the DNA TGTGCCAGCAGCCGGAACTCCCCAGAGACCCAGTACTTC.

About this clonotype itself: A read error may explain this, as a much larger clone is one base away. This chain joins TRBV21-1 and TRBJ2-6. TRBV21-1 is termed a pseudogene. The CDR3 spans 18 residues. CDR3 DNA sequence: TGTGCCAGCAGCCACACACCGGACGGATGCTCTGGGGCCAACGTCCTGACTTTC. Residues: CASSHTPDGCSGANVLTF.

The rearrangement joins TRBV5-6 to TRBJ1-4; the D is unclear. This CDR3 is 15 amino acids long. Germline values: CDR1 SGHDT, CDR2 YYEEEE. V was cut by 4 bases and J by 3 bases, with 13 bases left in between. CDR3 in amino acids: CASSPDPGPNEKLFF. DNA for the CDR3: TGTGCCAGCAGCCCTGACCCTGGGCCTAATGAAAAACTGTTTTTT.